The following is a T cell receptor beta chain sequence with its context. It lacks a known antigen. No base qualities exist here, and no much larger clone lies one base off it. This entry is derived from a study of PD-1 blockade in mismatch repair-deficient tumors (dated by TCRdb to between 2016 and 2019). Notes on the research overall: Between September 2013 and late 2016, the trial enrolled approximately 91 consecutive patients with around 11 types of mismatch repair-deficient cancer, all of whom had received prior treatment and were progressing. Tumor-associated T cell clones in the peripheral blood of patients responding to PD-1 blockade were tracked using deep sequencing of TCR CDR3 regions. General findings and caveats noted by the study authors: Clonal expansion was elicited by three of the seven peptides, yielding 120 to 150 unique blood TCRs of which seven were also found in tumor, and every positive peptide was derived from frameshift mutations. Rapid expansion after pembrolizumab followed by contraction, generally before radiologic responses, was shown by tumor-resident clones, which were often undetectable in blood before treatment.

The germline V gene supplies CDR1 SGHTA and CDR2 FQGTGA. The CDR3 starts with the cysteine, ends with the phenylalanine, and has 13 residues. Left in the record is the CDR3 DNA by itself, 39 bases read in frame from the first base. The junction carries 7 bases between V and J, which are trimmed by 5 bases and 2 bases respectively. Read against the paper, the sample's time point label means: roughly ten-day in vitro stimulation with candidate neoantigen peptide 4. For every enrolled patient, mismatch repair deficiency was confirmed by either polymerase chain reaction or immunohistochemistry. TCR sequencing was performed for a few patients who responded to pembrolizumab therapy. About 7 ELISpot-reactive candidate neoantigen peptides were each used in an approximately 11-day in vitro stimulation before TCR sequencing. A control culture with no peptide was handled in the same way and served as the baseline for calculating clone fold changes. The phase II trial prospectively evaluated PD-1 blockade with pembrolizumab in advanced mismatch repair-deficient cancers, independent of tissue of origin.

The method was the immunoSEQ multiplex PCR assay. As for the original processing: Clones were defined as neoantigen-specific by significant expansion to the relevant peptide and no significant expansion to any other tested peptide. Held by TCRdb, this immuneACCESS table contains in-frame sequences only and omits some clones. Under half of the omission traces to an unresolved V gene where checked; the cause of the rest is unknown. Clone size and V and J calls were adopted from that table, with D and trimming inferred from the DNA. The sample table holds more than 11,000 clones, of which less than 90% were seen once. Jointly, the top ten make up 20% to 25% of the sample.

The input for sequencing was cells cultured in vitro, taken from a patient treated with pembrolizumab. The sequence links TRBV7-3 to TRBJ2-1; D gene: possibly TRBD2, on 5 matching bases. This sequence originates from an adult with mismatch repair-deficient cancer. The CDR3 region reads CASSLGTYNEQFF. The bases are TGTGCCAGCAGCCTCGGGACCTACAATGAGCAGTTCTTC. Beyond the CDR3, the reference TRBV7-3 and TRBJ2-1 genes provide the residues; the full variable domain reads: GAGVSQTPSNKVTEKGKYVELRCDPISGHTALYWYRQSLGQGPEFLIYFQGTGAADDSGLPNDRFFAVRPEGSVSTLKIQRTERGDSAVYLCASSLGTYNEQFFGPGTRLTVL.